The subject of this entry is one TCR beta chain. What it binds is not known. This entry belongs to a study of T-cell memory formation after mild COVID-19. Study-wide findings and caveats: Among clones contracting day 15 to 85, CD4/CD8 was balanced, whereas later expanders leaned CD4+. A subset of responding clones appeared in pre-infection memory, suggesting cross-reactive memory joined. Shrinking CD4+ clones resided mostly in CM and EM, and CD8+ ones in EMRA.

5'RACE, which relied on constant-segment primers, yielded TCR alpha and TCR beta cDNA libraries carrying sample barcodes and UMIs. TCRdb analysed the 5' RACE reads with MiXCR anew, one entry per CDR3 protein. The sample records hundreds of thousands of distinct CDR3 sequences, roughly 20% being singletons. The TCR was taken from an adult woman who had mild COVID-19 (a few samples of this study predate the infection). Cell type and time point are not known. Input material: PBMCs or a T cell subset sorted from them (not recorded which).

The CDR3 DNA sequence: TGCGCCAGCAGCTTCCCCCTAGCCGAAGATACGCAGTATTTT. This codes for CASSFPLAEDTQYF. The V and J genes are TRBV5-1 and TRBJ2-3, with a possible D match to TRBD2 (5 bases). Germline V gene data show CDR1 as SGHRS and CDR2 as YFSETQ. The CDR3 is 14 residues long. The germline V and J ends were trimmed by 2 bases and 5 bases, with 12 bases remaining between them.